One and the same sample provided the 7 T cell receptor beta chains below, sequenced in a study of T cells in Graves' hyperthyroidism and ophthalmopathy. RNA transcripts were the template for amplifying TCR beta CDR3 regions. TCR CDR3 underwent first-round RT-PCR with the HTBI primer set. TCRdb re-derived calls from the multiplex PCR reads in MiXCR, one entry per CDR3 protein. The sample shows 350,000 to 400,000 distinct CDR3 sequences, about 15% of them seen only once. The source material was blood. These receptors all stem from a woman aged 30 to 39 with Graves' hyperthyroidism.

The rearrangement uses TRBV15 and TRBJ1-4, with a possible D match to TRBD1 (5 bases). Germline loops: CDR1 LNHNV, CDR2 YYDKDF (reference sequence). The CDR3 spans 15 residues. The V end lost 3 bases, the J end lost 0 bases, and 8 bases lay between the germline ends. CDR3 DNA sequence: TGTGCCACCAGCAGGGGGCTAGCAACTAATGAAAAACTGTTTTTT. It codes for CATSRGLATNEKLFF.

This clonotype showed up just once. J is TRBJ1-4 and V is TRBV6-2 or TRBV6-3; perhaps TRBD1 as D (5 bases). With 6 bases removed from V and 11 bases from J, the gap between germline ends came to 13 bases. This CDR3 has 12 residues. The germline CDR1 and CDR2 sequences are MNHEY and SVGEGT. CDR3 region: CASSSSGQKLFF. CDR3 DNA: TGTGCCAGCAGCTCTTCGGGGCAGAAACTGTTTTTT.

This clonotype came up many times. V is TRBV11-2 and J is TRBJ2-2; D unclear. This CDR3 is 13 amino acids long. Germline V gene sequence: CDR1 SGHAT, CDR2 FQNNGV. With 1 base removed from V and 3 bases from J, the gap between germline ends came to 3 bases. DNA of the CDR3: TGTGCCAGCAGCTTAGGTGACACCGGGGAGCTGTTTTTT. This encodes CASSLGDTGELFF.

Ten or more counts support this clonotype. The chain carries TRBV28 and TRBJ2-2, with TRBD2 as a possible D gene (6 bases). Germline CDR1 and CDR2: MDHEN and SYDVKM. The CDR3 length is 14 residues. The V gene lost 6 bases and the J gene lost 7 bases, with 15 bases spanning the gap. CDR3 loop: CASSLLQGLGELFF. In DNA form, the CDR3 reads TGTGCCAGCAGCCTACTTCAGGGACTCGGGGAGCTGTTTTTT.

This clonotype was counted many times. V usage is TRBV30 and J usage is TRBJ2-7; TRBD1 or TRBD2 may be the D gene (5 bases each). The CDR3 has 12 residues. Germline CDR1 is GTSNPN and CDR2 is SVGIG (reference sequence). V gave up 4 bases and J gave up 2 bases, with 9 bases separating them. This chain's CDR3 is CAWKGTAYEQYF. CDR3 in DNA: TGTGCCTGGAAGGGGACGGCCTACGAGCAGTACTTC.

The table lists this clonotype with a few counts. The chain employs TRBV28 and TRBJ1-5; possible D gene TRBD1, 5 bases. Germline V CDR1 and CDR2: MDHEN, SYDVKM. Trimming took off 7 bases at V and 4 bases at J, with 8 bases between the two ends. The CDR3 is made up of 12 amino acids. CDR3 sequence reads: CASNGANQPQHF. The CDR3 region has the DNA TGTGCCAGCAATGGGGCTAATCAGCCCCAGCATTTT.

This clonotype has more than one count but fewer than ten. This chain uses TRBV11-3 with TRBJ2-1, with TRBD1 as a possible D gene (5 bases). There are 16 residues in the CDR3. V lost 5 bases, J lost 5 bases, and 19 bases lay in between. In germline, CDR1 is SGHNT, CDR2 YENEEA. CDR3 in amino acids: CASSDSKGRVDNEQFF. The CDR3 DNA reads TGTGCCAGCAGCGACAGCAAGGGGCGAGTAGACAATGAGCAGTTCTTC.